The 9 T cell receptor beta chains listed next were all sequenced from one sample in a study of blood T cell repertoires in COVID-19. TCRdb's copy holds only in-frame clones and misses some; the assay was immunoSEQ multiplex PCR. Found here are 200,000 to 250,000 clones, 82% of them singletons; the top ten hold approximately 4.5%. Sequencing was carried out using peripheral blood. The receptors here all came from a woman aged 70-85 years with acute or convalescent COVID-19.

The sample holds a few counts of this clone. V and J are TRBV5-4 and TRBJ1-3, with 9 bases identical to TRBD1. The CDR3 loop spans 16 amino acids. Germline-derived CDR1 and CDR2 are SGHNT and YYREEE (reference sequence). V shed 0 bases and J 3 bases; nucleotides not matched to a gene: 4. In DNA form, the CDR3 reads TGTGCCAGCAGCTTGGAACAGGGGGCACGTGGAAACACCATATATTTT. Protein: CASSLEQGARGNTIYF.

V gene TRBV19 combines with J gene TRBJ2-5, with a weak D call TRBD2 (5 bases). The CDR3 loop spans 14 amino acids. The V gene lost 5 bases and the J gene lost 5 bases, with 15 bases spanning the gap. Looked up from germline, CDR1 is LNHDA and CDR2 is SQIVND (reference sequence). The CDR3 reads CASSPPGSVETQYF. The CDR3 DNA sequence: TGTGCCAGTAGTCCCCCTGGGAGCGTGGAGACCCAGTACTTC. The full variable domain, in which reference TRBV19 and TRBJ2-5 provide the parts outside the CDR3, is DGGITQSPKYLFRKEGQNVTLSCEQNLNHDAMYWYRQDPGQGLRLIYYSQIVNDFQKGDIAEGYSVSREKKESFPLTVTSAQKNPTAFYLCASSPPGSVETQYFGPGTRLLVL.

This clone was observed a single time. The chain carries TRBV12-1 and TRBJ1-2; the tabulated D call, TRBD1, remains unverified against the DNA. TRBV12-1 is deemed a pseudogene. The CDR3 totals 13 residues. The CDR3 region is CARPTGFDYGYTF. CDR3 DNA sequence: TGTGCCAGGCCTACAGGGTTTGACTATGGCTACACCTTC.

This clone occurred once. V and J are TRBV5-6 and TRBJ2-3, with TRBD2 as a possible D gene (6 bases). From germline, CDR1 is SGHDT and CDR2 YYEEEE. V dropped 1 base and J dropped 5 bases, with 11 bases sitting between them. The CDR3 runs 14 residues. DNA for the CDR3: TGTGCCAGCAGCTTGCGGCAGGGAGGAGATACGCAGTATTTT. This codes for CASSLRQGGDTQYF.

This clone was observed a single time. This chain connects TRBV5-1 to TRBJ2-5, with D possibly TRBD1 on 5 matching bases. V was cut by 0 bases and J by 1 base, with 10 bases left in between. CDR3 length equals 15 residues. Germline-derived CDR1 and CDR2 are SGHRS and YFSETQ. CDR3 DNA sequence: TGCGCCAGCAGCTTGGACAGGACCTCCCAAGAGACCCAGTACTTC. Amino acid sequence: CASSLDRTSQETQYF.

This clone was found a few times. V usage is TRBV7-9 and J usage is TRBJ2-7; TRBD1 aligns across 9 bases. Germline V gene sequence: CDR1 SEHNR, CDR2 FQNEAQ (reference sequence). V shed 5 bases and J 2 bases; nucleotides not matched to a gene: 4. CDR3 length: 14 amino acids. This chain's CDR3 is CASSPDRGAYEQYF. CDR3 nucleotide sequence: TGTGCCAGCAGCCCGGACAGGGGAGCCTACGAGCAGTACTTC.

This clone was picked up a small number of times. In the same sample, other DNA sequences code for this CDR3. The chain joins TRBV5-1 to TRBJ1-3; TRBD1 might be the D (5 bases). Trimming removed 0 bases from V and 0 bases from J, with 10 bases in between. CDR1 and CDR2 (germline): SGHRS, YFSETQ. CDR3 size: 16 residues. The CDR3 DNA reads TGCGCCAGCAGCTTGGCCGGGGGGAGCTCTGGAAACACCATATATTTT. The encoded protein is CASSLAGGSSGNTIYF.

This chain links TRBV27 with TRBJ1-4; D not resolved. The CDR3 consists of 13 residues. Between the trimmed V and J ends, which lost 8 bases and 7 bases, there was a span of 14 bases. CDR1 MNHEY and CDR2 SMNVEV come from the germline V gene (reference sequence). CDR3 protein: CASWTPLSEKLFF. The CDR3 DNA reads TGTGCCAGCTGGACTCCATTGAGTGAAAAACTGTTTTTT.

This chain uses TRBV10-1 with TRBJ2-3; TRBD2 matches 7 bases. The length of the CDR3 is 15 residues. Trimming took 4 bases from V and 1 from J; bases not matched to a gene: 5. Per the germline V gene, CDR1 is WNHNN and CDR2 is SYGVQD (reference sequence). CDR3 in amino acids: CASSGPAGRTDTQYF. The CDR3 bases are TGCGCCAGCAGTGGCCCAGCGGGGCGCACAGATACGCAGTATTTT.